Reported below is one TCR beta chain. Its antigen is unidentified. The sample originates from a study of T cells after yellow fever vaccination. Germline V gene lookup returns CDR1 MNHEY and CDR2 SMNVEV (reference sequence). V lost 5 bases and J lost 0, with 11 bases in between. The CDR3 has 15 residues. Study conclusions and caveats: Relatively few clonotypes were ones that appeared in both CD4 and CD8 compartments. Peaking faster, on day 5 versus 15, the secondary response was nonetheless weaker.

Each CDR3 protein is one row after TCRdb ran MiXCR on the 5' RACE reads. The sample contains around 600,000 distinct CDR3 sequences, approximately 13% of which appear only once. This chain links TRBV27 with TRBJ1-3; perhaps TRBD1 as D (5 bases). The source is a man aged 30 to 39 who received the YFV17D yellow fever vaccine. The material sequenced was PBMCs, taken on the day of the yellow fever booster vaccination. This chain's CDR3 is CASSEAGLSGNTIYF. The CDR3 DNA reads TGTGCCAGCAGTGAGGCGGGACTCTCTGGAAACACCATATATTTT.